The source of this T cell receptor (beta chain) is a study of identical twins. Notes on the study in general: Out-of-frame alpha sequences common to twins exhibited an excess of low generation probability. Models underpredicted monozygotic twin sharing of out-of-frame TCR alpha. Conclusions were drawn cross-sectionally by statistical analysis, without following the same donors.

Every sampled donor was Caucasian and healthy. The CDR3 is 14 residues long. The germline gives CDR1 MDHEN, CDR2 SYDVKM. Trimming cost V 4 bases and J 11 bases, with 20 bases left between them. As regards this clonotype: Its matching antigen is unknown.

TCRdb re-analysed the 5' RACE reads in MiXCR, keeping a single row per CDR3 protein. The data contain roughly 1,500,000 distinct CDR3 sequences, roughly a third of them singletons. This sequence joins TRBV28 and TRBJ1-1; D gene uncertain. The sequence came from a newborn girl in good health. The sample taken for sequencing was cord blood. CDR3 bases: TGTGCCAGCAGTTCCCGAGGTCACCCCGGGTCGGCTTTCTTT. Amino acids: CASSSRGHPGSAFF.